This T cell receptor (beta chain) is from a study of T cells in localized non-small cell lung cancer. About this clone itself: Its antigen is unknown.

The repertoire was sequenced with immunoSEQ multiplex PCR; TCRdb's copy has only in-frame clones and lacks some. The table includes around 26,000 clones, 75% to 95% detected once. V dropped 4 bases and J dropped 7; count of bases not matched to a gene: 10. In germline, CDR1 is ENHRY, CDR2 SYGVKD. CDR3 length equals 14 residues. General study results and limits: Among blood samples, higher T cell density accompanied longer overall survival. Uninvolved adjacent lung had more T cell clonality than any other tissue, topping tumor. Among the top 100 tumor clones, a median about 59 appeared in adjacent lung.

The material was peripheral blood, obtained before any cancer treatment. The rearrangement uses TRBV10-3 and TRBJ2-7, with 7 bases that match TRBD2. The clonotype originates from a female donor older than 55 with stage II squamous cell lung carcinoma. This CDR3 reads CAISVSTSNSEQYF. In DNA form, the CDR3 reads TGTGCCATCAGTGTCTCGACTAGCAATTCGGAGCAGTACTTC.